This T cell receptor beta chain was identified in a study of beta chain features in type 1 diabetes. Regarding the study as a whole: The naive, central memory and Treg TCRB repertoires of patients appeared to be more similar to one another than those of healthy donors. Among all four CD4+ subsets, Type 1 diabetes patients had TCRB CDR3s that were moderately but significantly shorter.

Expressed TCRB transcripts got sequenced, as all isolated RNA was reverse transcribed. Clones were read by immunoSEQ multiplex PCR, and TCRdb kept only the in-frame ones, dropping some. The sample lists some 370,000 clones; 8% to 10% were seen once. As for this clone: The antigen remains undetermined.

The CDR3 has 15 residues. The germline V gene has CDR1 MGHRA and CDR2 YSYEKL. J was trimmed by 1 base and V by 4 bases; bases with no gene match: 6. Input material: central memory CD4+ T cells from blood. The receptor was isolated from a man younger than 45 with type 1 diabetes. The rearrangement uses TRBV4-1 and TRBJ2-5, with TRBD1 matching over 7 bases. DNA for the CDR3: TGCGCCAGCAGCCGGATACAGGGGACCCAAGAGACCCAGTACTTC. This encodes CASSRIQGTQETQYF.